This paragraph covers one T cell receptor (beta chain) sequence. Its cognate antigen is unknown. These data belong to a study of a mutant IDH1 vaccine in newly diagnosed glioma. Study-level background: Visit V12 was scheduled at week 35 and visit V13 at week 47.

This sample's time point: week 35, safety follow-up. The study gave 300 ug of mutant IDH1 20-mer peptide per vaccine dose, with topical imiquimod. Clones were read by immunoSEQ multiplex PCR, and TCRdb kept only the in-frame ones, dropping some. The table includes tens of thousands of clones, around 86% detected once. CDR1 is SQVTM and CDR2 is ANQGSEA in the germline V gene. There are 12 residues in the CDR3. The V gene lost 7 bases and the J gene lost 1 base, with 8 bases spanning the gap. The sample here was PBMCs, taken from a glioma patient whose treatment included an IDH1 peptide vaccine. This sequence was found in a woman between 40 and 50 years old with glioma. Some clones in this sample may be carry-over from other donors' samples. J is TRBJ1-3 and V is TRBV29-1; the D gene is possibly TRBD1 (5 bases). CDR3 nucleotides: TGCAGCGCGACAGAATCTGGAAACACCATATATTTT. Amino acid sequence: CSATESGNTIYF. The variable domain in full, with the rest retrieved from reference TRBV29-1 and TRBJ1-3, is SAVISQKPSRDICQRGTSLTIQCQVDSQVTMMFWYRQQPGQSLTLIATANQGSEATYESGFVIDKFPISRPNLTFSTLTVSNMSPEDSSIYLCSATESGNTIYFGEGSWLTVV.